A selection of T cell receptor beta chains follows, all from one sample in a study of OX40 agonist ivuxolimab in advanced cancers. Using immunoSEQ multiplex PCR, the repertoire was profiled, and TCRdb retains in-frame clones only, with some absent. The data show roughly 49,000 clones, 88% seen once. Material: CD4+ or CD8+ T cells sorted from blood, obtained in a trial of the OX40 agonist ivuxolimab. The receptors derive from an adult with an advanced solid tumor such as melanoma, head and neck, liver or kidney cancer. Both conserved end residues are part of each CDR3.

len	v_gene	CDR3aa
12	TRBV28	CASSLSGEGYTF
14	TRBV19	CASRTDSTVSPLHF
16	TRBV28	CASSFKLSQNTGELFF
11	TRBV4-1	CASSQEHTQYF
20	TRBV6-1	CASSGRSGTSGRGGTDTQYF
14	TRBV4-1	CASSQEDSNNEQFF
14	TRBV14	CASSQGGLLSEQYF
14	TRBV28	CASSVTTLDYGYTF
17	TRBV5-1	CASSLARSGINQETQYF
12	TRBV11-3	CASSLWNTEAFF
16	TRBV7-2	CASSLGIGRAHTEAFF
15	TRBV9	CASSAAGQKFNEQFF
12	TRBV11-2	CASSQEVAEAFF
14	TRBV29-1	CSVEGGSVNTEAFF
15	TRBV10-2	CASSETGQGPNGYTF
18	TRBV9	CASSVEAAGELGTDTQYF
14	TRBV5-1	CASRVDTSAGGYTF
16	TRBV11-2	CASSLLGQGVVYGYTF
17	TRBV9	CASSSQGLAGSTDTQYF
16	TRBV7-2	CASSASSGVLYNEQFF
13	TRBV6-1	CASSSREASGYTF
15	TRBV5-1	CASSPGLAGGDEQFF
15	TRBV28	CASSLYGTPQETQYF
13	TRBV4-1	CASSQDTNYGYTF
16	TRBV28	CASIASTGGFGQPQHF
17	TRBV19	CASSIGAGAVYQETQYF